This is a list of T cell receptor beta chains from one sample in a study of OX40 agonist ivuxolimab in advanced cancers. Sequencing used immunoSEQ multiplex PCR; TCRdb keeps in-frame clones, though not all of them. The sample yields 55,000 to 70,000 clones, about 88% seen once. The sample consisted of CD4+ or CD8+ T cells sorted from blood, taken in a trial of the OX40 agonist ivuxolimab. All receptors derive from an adult with an advanced solid tumor such as melanoma, head and neck, liver or kidney cancer. Each CDR3 is given with its conserved first and last residue. The D gene is left open where the match is weak. Size values are once, few and many counts, or a class for expanded clones, and some rows have none.

cdr3_aa: CSASRHGGYTF
cdr3_nt: TGCAGTGCTAGCCGTCACGGAGGCTACACCTTC
j_call: TRBJ1-2
clone_size: -
d_call: -
v_call: TRBV20-1

cdr3_aa: CASKDRSNEKLFF
cdr3_nt: TGCGCCAGCAAGGACAGGTCAAATGAAAAACTGTTTTTT
j_call: TRBJ1-4
clone_size: -
d_call: TRBD1
v_call: TRBV4-1

cdr3_aa: CAWSVLGVPETQYF
cdr3_nt: TGTGCCTGGAGTGTACTAGGGGTTCCGGAGACCCAGTACTTC
j_call: TRBJ2-5
clone_size: -
d_call: -
v_call: TRBV30

cdr3_aa: CASSFQTHRGTEAFF
cdr3_nt: TGTGCCAGCAGCTTTCAGACCCATAGAGGCACTGAAGCTTTCTTT
j_call: TRBJ1-1
clone_size: -
d_call: -
v_call: TRBV5-8

cdr3_aa: CASRRDRLQETQYF
cdr3_nt: TGTGCCAGCAGACGGGACAGACTTCAAGAGACCCAGTACTTC
j_call: TRBJ2-5
clone_size: -
d_call: TRBD1
v_call: TRBV6-1

cdr3_aa: CASSLGVNQPQHF
cdr3_nt: TGTGCCAGCAGCTTAGGGGTAAATCAGCCCCAGCATTTT
j_call: TRBJ1-5
clone_size: -
d_call: -
v_call: TRBV13

cdr3_aa: CASSYGGVDSPLHF
cdr3_nt: TGTGCCAGCAGTTACGGGGGGGTGGATTCACCCCTCCACTTT
j_call: TRBJ1-6
clone_size: -
d_call: -
v_call: TRBV6-5

cdr3_aa: CASKTTGITNTEAFF
cdr3_nt: TGTGCCAGCAAAACGACAGGGATTACAAACACTGAAGCTTTCTTT
j_call: TRBJ1-1
clone_size: -
d_call: TRBD1
v_call: TRBV2

cdr3_aa: CASSRGFYNEQFF
cdr3_nt: TGTGCCAGCAGCAGGGGGTTCTACAATGAGCAGTTCTTC
j_call: TRBJ2-1
clone_size: -
d_call: TRBD1
v_call: TRBV6-6

cdr3_aa: CASSVRGANTEAFF
cdr3_nt: TGTGCCAGCAGCGTACGAGGGGCTAACACTGAAGCTTTCTTT
j_call: TRBJ1-1
clone_size: -
d_call: -
v_call: TRBV9

cdr3_aa: CASSIITRGLRADIQYF
cdr3_nt: TGTGCCAGTAGTATAATTACCCGGGGCCTACGGGCGGACATTCAGTACTTC
j_call: TRBJ2-4
clone_size: -
d_call: -
v_call: TRBV19

cdr3_aa: CASSLVEGASSPLHF
cdr3_nt: TGTGCCAGCAGCTTAGTTGAGGGGGCTAGTTCACCCCTCCACTTT
j_call: TRBJ1-6
clone_size: -
d_call: TRBD1
v_call: TRBV7-9

cdr3_aa: CASSLELAGTSGYTGELFF
cdr3_nt: TGTGCCAGCAGTTTAGAGCTCGCGGGGACTAGCGGATACACCGGGGAGCTGTTTTTT
j_call: TRBJ2-2
clone_size: -
d_call: TRBD2
v_call: TRBV27

cdr3_aa: CASSQDWQGAGTDTQYF
cdr3_nt: TGTGCCAGCAGCCAAGATTGGCAGGGGGCAGGCACAGATACGCAGTATTTT
j_call: TRBJ2-3
clone_size: -
d_call: TRBD1
v_call: TRBV14

cdr3_aa: CASRAGQLKGYGYTF
cdr3_nt: TGCGCCAGCAGAGCAGGACAGCTAAAGGGGTATGGCTACACCTTC
j_call: TRBJ1-2
clone_size: -
d_call: -
v_call: TRBV4-1

cdr3_aa: CASSLRRTDTQYF
cdr3_nt: TGTGCCAGCAGCTTACGCCGCACAGATACGCAGTATTTT
j_call: TRBJ2-3
clone_size: -
d_call: -
v_call: TRBV5-8

cdr3_aa: CASNSRDLTYEETQYF
cdr3_nt: TGTGCCAGCAACTCTAGAGACCTCACATATGAGGAGACCCAGTACTTC
j_call: TRBJ2-5
clone_size: -
d_call: -
v_call: TRBV25-1

cdr3_aa: CASRLGQRILAFF
cdr3_nt: TGTGCCAGCAGATTGGGACAGCGAATCCTAGCTTTCTTT
j_call: TRBJ1-1
clone_size: -
d_call: TRBD1
v_call: TRBV6-1

cdr3_aa: CASREQGGMNSPLHF
cdr3_nt: TGTGCCAGCAGGGAACAGGGGGGGATGAATTCACCCCTCCACTTT
j_call: TRBJ1-6
clone_size: -
d_call: TRBD1
v_call: TRBV6-1

cdr3_aa: CASSARSRDRGFGETQYF
cdr3_nt: TGTGCCAGCAGCGCCCGGTCCCGGGACAGGGGGTTTGGGGAGACCCAGTACTTC
j_call: TRBJ2-5
clone_size: -
d_call: TRBD1
v_call: TRBV11-2

cdr3_aa: CASSILGLAGGGENIQYF
cdr3_nt: TGTGCCAGCAGTATACTGGGACTAGCGGGGGGAGGGGAAAACATTCAGTACTTC
j_call: TRBJ2-4
clone_size: -
d_call: TRBD2
v_call: TRBV28

cdr3_aa: CARSEGTGASNGYTF
cdr3_nt: TGTGCCAGGAGTGAGGGAACAGGGGCATCCAATGGCTACACCTTC
j_call: TRBJ1-2
clone_size: -
d_call: TRBD1
v_call: TRBV2

cdr3_aa: CASSLGQYRNYNEQFF
cdr3_nt: TGTGCCAGCAGCTTAGGACAGTATAGGAACTACAATGAGCAGTTCTTC
j_call: TRBJ2-1
clone_size: -
d_call: -
v_call: TRBV7-2

cdr3_aa: CSVRTGERLSSYEQYF
cdr3_nt: TGCAGCGTTAGGACAGGGGAACGCTTGAGCTCCTACGAGCAGTACTTC
j_call: TRBJ2-7
clone_size: -
d_call: TRBD1
v_call: TRBV29-1

cdr3_aa: CASSAAGSDTQYF
cdr3_nt: TGTGCCAGCAGTGCGGCTGGCTCAGATACGCAGTATTTT
j_call: TRBJ2-3
clone_size: -
d_call: -
v_call: TRBV6-4

cdr3_aa: CASSLAGERQGYGYTF
cdr3_nt: TGTGCCAGCAGCTTAGCGGGAGAGCGGCAGGGCTATGGCTACACCTTC
j_call: TRBJ1-2
clone_size: -
d_call: -
v_call: TRBV7-2

cdr3_aa: CASSLQGARTEAFF
cdr3_nt: TGTGCCAGCAGTCTACAGGGGGCGAGGACTGAAGCTTTCTTT
j_call: TRBJ1-1
clone_size: -
d_call: TRBD1
v_call: TRBV27

cdr3_aa: CAWRWGAQETQYF
cdr3_nt: TGTGCCTGGAGGTGGGGGGCCCAAGAGACCCAGTACTTC
j_call: TRBJ2-5
clone_size: few
d_call: -
v_call: TRBV30

cdr3_aa: CASSVKGGGYNEQFF
cdr3_nt: TGTGCCAGCAGCGTTAAAGGAGGGGGTTACAATGAGCAGTTCTTC
j_call: TRBJ2-1
clone_size: -
d_call: -
v_call: TRBV9

cdr3_aa: CASSESRSQIYGYTF
cdr3_nt: TGTGCCAGCAGTGAATCAAGAAGTCAGATCTATGGCTACACCTTC
j_call: TRBJ1-2
clone_size: -
d_call: -
v_call: TRBV25-1

cdr3_aa: CASSLVGSDTQYF
cdr3_nt: TGTGCCAGCAGCTTAGTGGGGTCCGATACGCAGTATTTT
j_call: TRBJ2-3
clone_size: once
d_call: -
v_call: TRBV7-9

cdr3_aa: CASSSGFNSPLHF
cdr3_nt: TGCGCCAGCAGTTCCGGATTTAATTCACCCCTCCACTTT
j_call: TRBJ1-6
clone_size: -
d_call: -
v_call: TRBV5-1

cdr3_aa: CSAGQAYEQYF
cdr3_nt: TGCAGCGCAGGACAGGCCTACGAGCAGTACTTC
j_call: TRBJ2-7
clone_size: -
d_call: TRBD1
v_call: TRBV29-1

cdr3_aa: CASSPSGRGRGYTF
cdr3_nt: TGTGCCAGCTCACCTTCCGGGAGGGGCCGCGGCTACACCTTC
j_call: TRBJ1-2
clone_size: -
d_call: -
v_call: TRBV18

cdr3_aa: CASSSQGGREAFF
cdr3_nt: TGTGCCAGCAGCTCCCAGGGGGGGCGCGAAGCTTTCTTT
j_call: TRBJ1-1
clone_size: -
d_call: TRBD1
v_call: TRBV5-4

cdr3_aa: CASSDTRNTIYF
cdr3_nt: TGTGCCAGCAGTGATACGCGAAACACCATATATTTT
j_call: TRBJ1-3
clone_size: -
d_call: -
v_call: TRBV6-1

cdr3_aa: CASSLPYRGNYGYTF
cdr3_nt: TGTGCCAGCAGCCTTCCTTACAGGGGGAACTATGGCTACACCTTC
j_call: TRBJ1-2
clone_size: -
d_call: TRBD1
v_call: TRBV7-9

cdr3_aa: CASSLGHGDSGNTIYF
cdr3_nt: TGCGCCAGCAGCTTGGGGCACGGAGACTCTGGAAACACCATATATTTT
j_call: TRBJ1-3
clone_size: -
d_call: -
v_call: TRBV5-1

cdr3_aa: CASSHISLGLEPYEQYF
cdr3_nt: TGCGCCAGCAGCCATATATCCCTAGGACTAGAACCCTACGAGCAGTACTTC
j_call: TRBJ2-7
clone_size: -
d_call: TRBD2
v_call: TRBV4-1

cdr3_aa: CASSQKNNPLANEKLFF
cdr3_nt: TGCGCCAGCAGCCAAAAGAACAACCCCTTAGCTAATGAAAAACTGTTTTTT
j_call: TRBJ1-4
clone_size: -
d_call: -
v_call: TRBV4-1

cdr3_aa: CASRGSAGNTEAFF
cdr3_nt: TGTGCCAGCAGGGGGTCCGCGGGAAACACTGAAGCTTTCTTT
j_call: TRBJ1-1
clone_size: -
d_call: -
v_call: TRBV6-1

cdr3_aa: CASSRGQGYYGYTF
cdr3_nt: TGTGCCAGCAGCAGGGGACAGGGGTACTATGGCTACACCTTC
j_call: TRBJ1-2
clone_size: -
d_call: TRBD1
v_call: TRBV5-6

cdr3_aa: CASSLVEQSPLHF
cdr3_nt: TGTGCCAGCAGTCTCGTCGAGCAATCACCCCTCCACTTT
j_call: TRBJ1-6
clone_size: -
d_call: -
v_call: TRBV2

cdr3_aa: CASSSSWGGNTEAFF
cdr3_nt: TGCGCCAGCAGCTCGTCCTGGGGAGGGAACACTGAAGCTTTCTTT
j_call: TRBJ1-1
clone_size: -
d_call: -
v_call: TRBV5-1

cdr3_aa: CASSDWGLPSTDTQYF
cdr3_nt: TGTGCCAGCAGTGATTGGGGATTACCTAGCACAGATACGCAGTATTTT
j_call: TRBJ2-3
clone_size: -
d_call: -
v_call: TRBV2

cdr3_aa: CASSFLLANTEAFF
cdr3_nt: TGTGCCAGCAGCTTCTTATTAGCGAACACTGAAGCTTTCTTT
j_call: TRBJ1-1
clone_size: -
d_call: -
v_call: TRBV11-2

cdr3_aa: CASSGESSADTQYF
cdr3_nt: TGTGCCAGCAGTGGGGAGAGCTCGGCAGATACGCAGTATTTT
j_call: TRBJ2-3
clone_size: -
d_call: -
v_call: TRBV2